What follows are 10 T cell receptor beta chains derived from one specimen sequenced in a study of T cell responses to AZD1222 COVID-19 vaccine. Assay: immunoSEQ multiplex PCR; the TCRdb copy retains only in-frame clones and omits some. The top ten clones hold 3.3% of a sample with around 100,000 clones, about 86% of them seen once. The sequenced sample was peripheral blood, obtained on day 0 of AZD1222 vaccination. The receptors stem from an adult in good health.

This clone was observed a few times. The genes are TRBV19 and TRBJ1-3; D is ambiguous. The V and J ends lost 2 bases and 0 bases respectively, with 11 bases between them. CDR1 is LNHDA, CDR2 SQIVND, per germline (reference sequence). The CDR3 runs 16 residues. The CDR3 here is CASSILRTSSGNTIYF. In DNA form, the CDR3 reads TGTGCCAGTAGTATATTGCGGACGAGCTCTGGAAACACCATATATTTT.

V usage is TRBV4-3 and J usage is TRBJ2-2, with 9 positions matching TRBD2. Germline CDR1 is LGHNA and CDR2 is YSLEER. The CDR3 contains 18 residues. Trimming at V came to 1 base and at J to 6 bases, leaving 12 bases not matched to a gene. The CDR3 region has the DNA TGCGCCAGCAGCCAAGTGGGTAGCGGGGGTGCTGGGTCCGGGGAGCTGTTTTTT. Translation gives CASSQVGSGGAGSGELFF.

The chain has TRBV6-2 or TRBV6-3 and TRBJ2-1; 7 bases fit TRBD1. This CDR3 contains 16 residues. Per the germline V gene, CDR1 is MNHEY and CDR2 is SVGEGT. V dropped 5 bases and J dropped 0; count of bases not matched to a gene: 7. CDR3 region: CASSQGVVGSYNEQFF. Written as DNA, the CDR3 is TGTGCCAGCAGTCAGGGGGTTGTCGGCTCCTACAATGAGCAGTTCTTC.

The chain is built from TRBV2 and TRBJ2-2, with D possibly called TRBD1 or TRBD2 (5 bases each). The CDR3 length is 14 residues. Germline values: CDR1 SNHLY, CDR2 FYNNEI. V lost 7 bases and J 4 bases, leaving 13 bases between the germline ends. The DNA of the CDR3 is TGTGCCAGCAAAGGGGACGTTGGCACCGGGGAGCTGTTTTTT. Translated, it gives CASKGDVGTGELFF.

The chain links TRBV3-1 (or the pseudogene TRBV3-2) to TRBJ1-5; D is unclear. Germline lookup yields CDR1 LGHDT and CDR2 YNNKEL (reference sequence). The CDR3 runs to 15 residues. Trimming left V 4 bases short and J 7 bases short, with 17 bases between. The DNA for the CDR3 is TGTGCCAGCAGCCGTAGAGGGCCTGTAGGGCAGCCCCAGCATTTT. Encoded protein: CASSRRGPVGQPQHF.

The rearrangement uses TRBV27 and TRBJ1-6; a weak D match, TRBD1 (5 bases). The CDR3 spans 14 residues. The germline CDR1 and CDR2 sequences are MNHEY and SMNVEV (reference sequence). V lost 2 bases to trimming and J lost 5 bases, with 7 bases between them. In DNA form, the CDR3 reads TGTGCCAGCAGTTTACTAGGGGATAATTCACCCCTCCACTTT. Its translation is CASSLLGDNSPLHF.

This clone was detected once. J is TRBJ1-2 and V is TRBV5-4; weak D call: TRBD1 (6 bases). Germline-derived CDR1 and CDR2 are SGHNT and YYREEE (reference sequence). The CDR3 has 13 residues. V lost 1 base and J 8 bases, leaving 12 bases between the germline ends. CDR3 amino acids: CASSLFSGVGYTF. The CDR3 region has the DNA TGTGCCAGCAGCTTGTTTTCAGGGGTCGGCTACACCTTC.

The V and J genes are TRBV18 and TRBJ2-3, with D perhaps TRBD2 (5 bases). The germline V gene has CDR1 KGHSH and CDR2 LQKENI. CDR3 length: 14 amino acids. With 1 base removed from V and 3 bases from J, the gap between germline ends came to 8 bases. The CDR3 DNA reads TGTGCCAGCTCACCACTCGAGGGAACAGATACGCAGTATTTT. It encodes CASSPLEGTDTQYF.

The J gene is TRBJ1-2, the V gene TRBV2, with TRBD1 matching 7 bases. Germline trimming cut 4 bases from V and 8 bases from J; bases unmatched to any gene: 10. The CDR3 covers 14 residues. Germline V gene lookup returns CDR1 SNHLY and CDR2 FYNNEI. The CDR3 is CASSGLRQGGGYTF. For the CDR3, the DNA is TGTGCCAGCAGTGGCCTCCGACAGGGTGGCGGCTACACCTTC.

This clone has a handful of counts. The CDR3 reads CASSLSGTGGGFGQPQHF. The CDR3 coding sequence is TGTGCCAGCAGTTTATCCGGGACAGGGGGTGGATTTGGTCAGCCCCAGCATTTT. The chain has TRBV28 and TRBJ1-5; 11 nucleotides align to TRBD1. Trimming at V came to 1 base and at J to 6 bases, leaving 11 bases not matched to a gene. CDR3 length equals 18 residues. The germline gives CDR1 MDHEN, CDR2 SYDVKM.